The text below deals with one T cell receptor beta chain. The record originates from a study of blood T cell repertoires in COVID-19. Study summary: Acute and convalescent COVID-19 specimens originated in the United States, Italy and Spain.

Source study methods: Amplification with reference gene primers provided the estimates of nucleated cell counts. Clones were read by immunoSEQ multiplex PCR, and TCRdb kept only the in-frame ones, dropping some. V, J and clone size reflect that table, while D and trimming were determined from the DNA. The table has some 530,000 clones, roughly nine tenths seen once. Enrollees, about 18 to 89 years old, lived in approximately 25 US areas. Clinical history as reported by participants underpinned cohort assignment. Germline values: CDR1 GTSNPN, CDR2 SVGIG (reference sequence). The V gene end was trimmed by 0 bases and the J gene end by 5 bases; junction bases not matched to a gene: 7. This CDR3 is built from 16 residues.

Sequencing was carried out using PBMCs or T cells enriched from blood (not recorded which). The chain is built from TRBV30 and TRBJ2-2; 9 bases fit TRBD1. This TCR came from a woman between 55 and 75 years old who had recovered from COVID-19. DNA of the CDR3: TGTGCCTGGAGTGTGGCGACAGGGGGGTATACCGGGGAGCTGTTTTTT. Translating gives CAWSVATGGYTGELFF.